A single sample is the source of the 3 T cell receptor beta chains below, sequenced in a study of T cells after yellow fever vaccination. TCRdb passed the 5' RACE reads through MiXCR, listing each CDR3 protein once. The sample lists about 360,000 distinct CDR3 sequences, more than 5.5% occurring once. The source was PBMCs, collected 5 days after the yellow fever booster vaccination. These receptors came from a young man who received the YFV17D yellow fever vaccine.

Ten or more counts support this clonotype. The chain employs TRBV5-1 and TRBJ2-5; 14 nucleotides agree with TRBD2. The CDR3 contains 16 residues. Per germline, CDR1 SGHRS and CDR2 YFSETQ. V lost 4 bases to trimming and J lost 1 base; unmatched junction nucleotides: 3. CDR3 nucleotides: TGCGCCAGCAGCCTTGGACTAGCGGGAGGCCAAGAGACCCAGTACTTC. Residues: CASSLGLAGGQETQYF.

V usage is TRBV12-3 or TRBV12-4 and J usage is TRBJ2-7, with 12 bases lining up with TRBD2. The CDR3 covers 17 residues. J was trimmed by 3 bases and V by 6 bases; bases with no gene match: 12. The CDR3 nucleotides are TGTGCCAGCAGCCCCCCTTCTAGCGGGAGGGCTAACTACGAGCAGTACTTC. This codes for CASSPPSSGRANYEQYF.

This clonotype was recorded at least ten times. J is TRBJ2-1 and V is TRBV24-1, with 8 positions matching TRBD1. The V and J ends lost 3 bases and 5 bases, in that order; junction bases with no gene match: 8. The CDR3 is 16 residues long. Germline V CDR1 and CDR2: KGHDR, SFDVKD. CDR3 DNA: TGTGCCACCAGTGATCCCAGGACAGGGAAGAACAATGAGCAGTTCTTC. Protein sequence: CATSDPRTGKNNEQFF.